The 20 T cell receptor beta chains listed next were all sequenced from one sample in a study of HIV-infected children after antiretroviral therapy interruption. The treatment here: PENTA 11 planned treatment interruption arm or continuous ART arm. A 3' RACE protocol on RNA, with unique molecular identifiers, produced the TCR library. Using its own MiXCR run on the 3' RACE reads, TCRdb lists one record per CDR3 protein. The sample yields 40,000 to 50,000 distinct CDR3 sequences, 4.3% seen once. The material sequenced was CD45RA+ CD4+ T cells from PBMCs, pooled from several time points, taken from a donor given antiretroviral therapy, either interrupted or continuous. Indicated subset: naive CD4+ CD45RA+ CD45RO- T cells. The source of these receptors is a pool of human donors with HIV.

V is TRBV7-9 and J is TRBJ1-5; 7 bases line up with TRBD1. CDR3 size: 13 residues. Germline V CDR1 and CDR2: SEHNR, FQNEAQ (reference sequence). Trimming removed 0 bases from V and 10 bases from J; junction bases left unmatched: 3. CDR3 sequence reads: CASSLADRLPQHF. The CDR3 nucleotides are TGTGCCAGCAGCTTAGCGGACAGGTTACCCCAGCATTTT.

This clonotype was counted at least ten times. This CDR3 is CSVTQGAGGNTIYF. The CDR3 bases are TGCAGCGTTACCCAGGGGGCAGGAGGAAACACCATATATTTT. This chain joins TRBV29-1 and TRBJ1-3; 8 bases are shared with TRBD1. Germline lookup yields CDR1 SQVTM and CDR2 ANQGSEA. CDR3 length equals 14 residues. The J segment lost 4 bases and the V segment lost 5 bases, leaving 7 bases of the junction unmatched. Based on the CDR3 plus reference TRBV29-1 and TRBJ1-3, the full variable domain is SAVISQKPSRDICQRGTSLTIQCQVDSQVTMMFWYRQQPGQSLTLIATANQGSEATYESGFVIDKFPISRPNLTFSTLTVSNMSPEDSSIYLCSVTQGAGGNTIYFGEGSWLTVV.

This clonotype was counted ten times or more. The chain combines TRBV2 with TRBJ1-2, with D possibly matching TRBD1 (5 bases). The germline V gene encodes CDR1 SNHLY and CDR2 FYNNEI. The CDR3 is 13 amino acids. Trimming removed 6 bases at V and 4 bases at J, with 12 bases between. CDR3 sequence (DNA): TGTGCCAGCAGAAACGGGGGGACCTATGGCTACACCTTC. It specifies CASRNGGTYGYTF.

There are many counts of this clonotype. The rearrangement links TRBV5-1 to TRBJ2-2; D may be TRBD1 (5 bases). CDR1 and CDR2 from the germline V gene are SGHRS and YFSETQ. Deletions cut 4 bases from V and 5 bases from J, with 9 bases between. This CDR3 has 13 amino acids. The DNA of the CDR3 is TGCGCCAGCAGCCAAGGGGTTACCGGGGAGCTGTTTTTT. It yields the protein CASSQGVTGELFF.

This clonotype has ten or more counts. V gene TRBV3-1 combines with J gene TRBJ1-5, with D tentatively TRBD1 (5 bases). The CDR3 length is 15 residues. From germline, CDR1 is LGHDT and CDR2 YNNKEL (reference sequence). Trimming stripped 2 bases from V and 5 bases from J, with 13 bases between. CDR3 sequence: CASSQSGAVYQPQHF. CDR3 in DNA: TGTGCCAGCAGCCAATCCGGGGCAGTCTATCAGCCCCAGCATTTT.

This clonotype was seen repeatedly, ten times or more. The chain joins TRBV20-1 to TRBJ2-1, with D possibly matching TRBD1 (5 bases). From germline, CDR1 is DFQATT and CDR2 SNEGSKA (reference sequence). V was pared by 5 bases and J by 10 bases, with 12 bases between. The CDR3 is 11 residues long. The CDR3 sequence is CSALTAIEQFF. The CDR3 bases are TGCAGTGCTCTGACAGCGATAGAGCAGTTCTTC.

This clonotype was seen a handful of times. The V call is TRBV21-1, the J call TRBJ2-2; TRBD1, as called in the table, went unchecked against the DNA. TRBV21-1 corresponds to a pseudogene. The CDR3 length is 15 residues. Here the CDR3 reads CASRAGTTNTGELFF. In nucleotides, the CDR3 is TGTGCCAGCAGGGCCGGGACAACGAACACCGGGGAGCTGTTTTTT.

This clonotype came up a few times. The chain couples TRBV20-1 to TRBJ2-1; possibly TRBD1 for D (6 bases). The ends were cut back, 6 bases at V and 9 bases at J, with 18 bases in the middle. CDR1 DFQATT and CDR2 SNEGSKA come from the germline V gene (reference sequence). The CDR3 is made up of 13 amino acids. In DNA, the CDR3 is TGCAGTGCCCGTGGACAGTATGTCGCTGAGCAGTTCTTC. Protein product: CSARGQYVAEQFF.

This clonotype has at least ten counts. The rearrangement uses TRBV20-1 and TRBJ1-2; D is undetermined. Per germline, CDR1 DFQATT and CDR2 SNEGSKA (reference sequence). The ends were cut back, 3 bases at V and 1 base at J, with 12 bases in the middle. The CDR3 contains 14 residues. The CDR3 region has the DNA TGCAGTGCTAGGGTACCCAGTCATAACTATGGCTACACCTTC. This codes for CSARVPSHNYGYTF.

The table lists this clonotype with many counts. The V gene is TRBV20-1, the J gene TRBJ2-1; the D gene could be TRBD1 or TRBD2 (5 bases each). The CDR3 runs to 16 residues. Trimming cost V 0 bases and J 6 bases, with 18 bases left between them. Germline CDR1 and CDR2: DFQATT and SNEGSKA (reference sequence). CDR3 sequence: CSARDPGQIQSNEQFF. The CDR3 coding sequence is TGCAGTGCTAGAGACCCGGGGCAGATTCAGAGCAATGAGCAGTTCTTC.

This clonotype was seen ten or more times. The rearrangement joins TRBV27 to TRBJ2-1; 12 bases are a match to TRBD2. CDR1 MNHEY and CDR2 SMNVEV come from the germline V gene (reference sequence). The trim removed 8 bases at V and 5 bases at J, leaving 7 bases unmatched. This CDR3 has 15 amino acids. The CDR3 reads CASRSSGGVNNEQFF. CDR3 coding DNA: TGTGCCAGCCGTTCTAGCGGGGGGGTGAACAATGAGCAGTTCTTC.

In its sample, this clonotype was seen a few times. For the CDR3, the DNA is TGTGCCAGTAACAAGGGGGCTATAGCCACAGATACGCAGTATTTT. It specifies CASNKGAIATDTQYF. V is TRBV19 and J is TRBJ2-3; 7 bases are a match to TRBD1. J was trimmed by 2 bases and V by 7 bases; bases with no gene match: 9. In germline, CDR1 is LNHDA, CDR2 SQIVND (reference sequence). This CDR3 contains 15 residues.

This clonotype came up many times. This chain uses TRBV2 with TRBJ2-7; D remains ambiguous. The CDR3 length is 11 residues. Trimming left V 7 bases short and J 6 bases short, with 10 bases between. Germline V lookup: CDR1 SNHLY, CDR2 FYNNEI. The CDR3 sequence is CASTPLIEQYF. CDR3 nucleotide sequence: TGTGCCAGCACCCCACTGATCGAGCAGTACTTC.

This clonotype was found many times. J is TRBJ2-3 and V is TRBV20-1; D is uncertain. Trimming took 4 bases from V and 5 from J, leaving 13 bases between them. Germline values: CDR1 DFQATT, CDR2 SNEGSKA (reference sequence). The CDR3 has 13 amino acids. In DNA, the CDR3 is TGCAGTGCTAATGGGCCAGGTATAGATACGCAGTATTTT. Residues: CSANGPGIDTQYF.

This clonotype showed up many times. The rearrangement joins TRBV12-3 or TRBV12-4 to TRBJ2-7, with 10 bases fitting TRBD2. The junction had 5 bases not matched to a gene; V was cut back by 0 bases and J by 6 bases. This CDR3 is 15 amino acids long. Here the CDR3 reads CASSLAGAGGPEQYF. In DNA, the CDR3 is TGTGCCAGCAGTTTAGCGGGAGCGGGGGGGCCCGAGCAGTACTTC.

This clonotype was counted at least ten times. The rearrangement uses TRBV5-1 and TRBJ2-3, with D maybe TRBD2 (7 bases). The CDR3 sequence is 12 residues long. The V end lost 7 bases, the J end lost 6 bases, and 12 bases lay between the germline ends. The germline V gene has CDR1 SGHRS and CDR2 YFSETQ. CDR3 nucleotide sequence: TGCGCCAGCGGGGGGGCGGGTGATACGCAGTATTTT. This gives the protein CASGGAGDTQYF.

This clonotype has a count of ten or more. The chain uses TRBV9 and TRBJ1-1; D not certain. V lost 2 bases to trimming and J lost 0 bases, with 8 bases between them. This CDR3 is built from 14 residues. Germline CDR1 is SGDLS and CDR2 is YYNGEE. CDR3 bases: TGTGCCAGCAGCGTTGGCAGTTTGAACACTGAAGCTTTCTTT. This encodes CASSVGSLNTEAFF.

By frequency in the sample, this clonotype is medium-sized. This chain links TRBV6-6 with TRBJ1-2; D uncertain. The V gene's germline CDR1 is MNHNY and CDR2 SVGAGI (reference sequence). The CDR3 extends over 12 amino acids. The V end lost 11 bases, the J end lost 4 bases, and 14 bases lay between the germline ends. The CDR3 sequence: CAGTEKGYGYTF. As DNA, the CDR3 is TGTGCCGGAACAGAGAAGGGCTATGGCTACACCTTC.

This clonotype was seen repeatedly, ten times or more. The V call is TRBV12-3 or TRBV12-4, the J call TRBJ1-1; weak D call: TRBD1 (5 bases). V was pared by 7 bases and J by 4 bases, with 10 bases between. CDR3 length: 12 residues. CDR3 loop: CASKEGSTEAFF. In nucleotides, the CDR3 is TGTGCCAGCAAAGAGGGGAGCACTGAAGCTTTCTTT.

This clonotype was seen repeatedly, ten times or more. The rearrangement joins TRBV21-1 to TRBJ2-6; TRBD2, as called in the table, went unchecked against the DNA. TRBV21-1 is a known pseudogene. This CDR3 has 20 amino acids. CDR3 nucleotides: TGTGCCAGCAGCAAAGTCAGGGGGAGGTCCCTTTTTGTCGGGGCCAACGTCCTGACTTTC. Its translation: CASSKVRGRSLFVGANVLTF.